The clone carrying this T cell receptor beta chain was seen ten or more times. The source of the sample is a study of T cells in Graves' hyperthyroidism and ophthalmopathy. TCR beta CDR3 regions were amplified from RNA. The HTBI primer set was used in a first-round RT-PCR of the TCR CDR3. TCRdb independently ran MiXCR on the multiplex PCR reads; one entry per CDR3 protein. The sample holds fewer than 450,000 distinct CDR3 sequences, roughly 20% seen once. Diagnoses were made from clinical symptoms, serum measures (thyroxine and TRAb), thyroid ultrasound and orbital computed tomography. There are 16 residues in the CDR3. CDR1 and CDR2 from the germline V gene are LGHDT and YNNKEL (reference sequence). Trimming stripped 0 bases from V and 0 bases from J, with 10 bases between.

The receptor was derived from a man aged 18 to 29 with Graves' ophthalmopathy. Sequencing used blood. The V call is TRBV3-1, the J call TRBJ2-3, with D uncertain. DNA of the CDR3: TGTGCCAGCAGCCAAGATTACTTCTCTAGCACAGATACGCAGTATTTT. This translates into CASSQDYFSSTDTQYF.